The source of this T cell receptor beta chain is a study of cytomegalovirus exposure and HLA in healthy donors. Study information: It was reported in a later analysis that the 90 to 150 validation repertoires used the same platform as the roughly 670 first-cohort repertoires. Study outcomes and limitations: Subsequent analysis of the approximately 110 validation repertoires found a tendency for first-cohort TCR clusters to co-occur.

To note about this clone: Its antigen is not identified.

Here immunoSEQ multiplex PCR was the method, and the copy in TCRdb shows in-frame clones only, minus some. The sample carries approximately 150,000 clones, more than 80% recorded once. The sample was PBMCs. The sequence derives from a woman between 18 and 29 years old in good health and CMV-seropositive.

The CDR3 reads CAMGGGTEAFF. In DNA, the CDR3 is TGTGCCATGGGAGGGGGAACTGAAGCTTTCTTT. The chain is built from TRBV2 and TRBJ1-1; a possible D gene is TRBD1 (6 bases). The length of the CDR3 is 11 residues. Germline loops: CDR1 SNHLY, CDR2 FYNNEI. The germline V and J ends were trimmed by 10 bases and 5 bases, with 11 bases remaining between them.